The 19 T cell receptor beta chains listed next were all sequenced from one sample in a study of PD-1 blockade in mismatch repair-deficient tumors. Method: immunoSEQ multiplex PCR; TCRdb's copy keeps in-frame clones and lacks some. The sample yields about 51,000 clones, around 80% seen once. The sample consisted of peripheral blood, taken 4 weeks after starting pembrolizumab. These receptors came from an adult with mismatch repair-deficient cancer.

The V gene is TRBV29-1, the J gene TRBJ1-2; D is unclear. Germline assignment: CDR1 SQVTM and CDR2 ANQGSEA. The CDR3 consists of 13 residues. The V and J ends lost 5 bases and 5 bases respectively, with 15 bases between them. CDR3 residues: CSVSSAARYGYTF. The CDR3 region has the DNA TGCAGCGTTAGCAGCGCCGCCCGATATGGCTACACCTTC.

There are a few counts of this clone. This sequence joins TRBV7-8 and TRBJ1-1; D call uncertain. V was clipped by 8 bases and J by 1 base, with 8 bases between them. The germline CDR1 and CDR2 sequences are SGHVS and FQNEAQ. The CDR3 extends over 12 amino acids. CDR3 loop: CASVSQNTEAFF. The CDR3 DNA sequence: TGTGCCAGCGTGAGTCAGAACACTGAAGCTTTCTTT.

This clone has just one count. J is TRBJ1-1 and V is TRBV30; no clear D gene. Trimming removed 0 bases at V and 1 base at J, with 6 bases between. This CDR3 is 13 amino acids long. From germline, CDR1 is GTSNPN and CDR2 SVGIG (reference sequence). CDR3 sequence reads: CAWSVQRNTEAFF. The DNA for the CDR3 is TGTGCCTGGAGTGTACAACGGAACACTGAAGCTTTCTTT.

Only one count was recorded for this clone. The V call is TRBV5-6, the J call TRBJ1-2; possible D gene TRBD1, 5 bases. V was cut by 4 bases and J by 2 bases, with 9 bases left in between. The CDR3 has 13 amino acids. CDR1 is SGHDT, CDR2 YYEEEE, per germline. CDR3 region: CASSPGLNYGYTF. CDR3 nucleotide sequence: TGTGCCAGCAGCCCGGGACTGAACTATGGCTACACCTTC.

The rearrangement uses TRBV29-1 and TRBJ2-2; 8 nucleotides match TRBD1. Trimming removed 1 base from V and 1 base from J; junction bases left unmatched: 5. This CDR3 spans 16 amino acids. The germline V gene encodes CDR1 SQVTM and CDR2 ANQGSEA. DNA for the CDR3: TGCAGCGTTGAAGTGGCAGGGACAGGGAACACCGGGGAGCTGTTTTTT. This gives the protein CSVEVAGTGNTGELFF.

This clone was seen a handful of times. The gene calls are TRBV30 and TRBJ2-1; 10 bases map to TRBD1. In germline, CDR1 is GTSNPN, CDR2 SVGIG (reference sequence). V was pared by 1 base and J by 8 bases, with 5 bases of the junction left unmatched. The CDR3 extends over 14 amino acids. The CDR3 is CAWSAGQGRDEQFF. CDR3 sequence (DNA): TGTGCCTGGAGTGCGGGACAGGGGAGAGATGAGCAGTTCTTC.

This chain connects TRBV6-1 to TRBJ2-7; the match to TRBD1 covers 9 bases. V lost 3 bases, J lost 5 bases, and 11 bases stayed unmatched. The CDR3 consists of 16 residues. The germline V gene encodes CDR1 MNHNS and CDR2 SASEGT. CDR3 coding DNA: TGTGCCAGCAGTGAGTTAGGGGGGACAGGGCTCGACGAGCAGTACTTC. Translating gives CASSELGGTGLDEQYF.

Written as DNA, the CDR3 is TGTGCCAGCAGCTCATTTTACAATGAGCAGTTCTTC. This translates into CASSSFYNEQFF. The rearrangement links TRBV11-1 to TRBJ2-1, with D unclear. The CDR3 is 12 residues long. Germline lookup yields CDR1 SGHAT and CDR2 FQDESV (reference sequence). Trimming pared 4 bases from V and 4 bases from J, leaving 5 bases between.

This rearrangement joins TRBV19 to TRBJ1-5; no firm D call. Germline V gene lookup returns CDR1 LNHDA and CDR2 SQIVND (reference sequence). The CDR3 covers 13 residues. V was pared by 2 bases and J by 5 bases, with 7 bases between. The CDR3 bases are TGTGCCAGTAGTATAAACGGCTATCAGCCCCAGCATTTT. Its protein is CASSINGYQPQHF.

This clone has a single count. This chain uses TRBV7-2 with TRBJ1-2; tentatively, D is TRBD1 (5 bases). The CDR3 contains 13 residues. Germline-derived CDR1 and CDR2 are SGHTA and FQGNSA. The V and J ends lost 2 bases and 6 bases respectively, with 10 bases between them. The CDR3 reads CASSLTGFDGYTF. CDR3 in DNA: TGTGCCAGCAGCTTAACAGGATTCGATGGCTACACCTTC.

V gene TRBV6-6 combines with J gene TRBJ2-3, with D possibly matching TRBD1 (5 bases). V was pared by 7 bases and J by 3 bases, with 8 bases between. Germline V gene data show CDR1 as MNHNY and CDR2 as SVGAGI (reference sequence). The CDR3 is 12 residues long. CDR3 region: CASTQGTDTQYF. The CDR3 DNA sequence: TGTGCCAGCACCCAGGGAACAGATACGCAGTATTTT.

The CDR3 nucleotides read TGTGCCAGCTCACCAGAGGCTCGAGGAGATACGCAGTATTTT. Translation gives CASSPEARGDTQYF. This rearrangement joins TRBV18 to TRBJ2-3; D gene ambiguous. The CDR3 loop spans 14 amino acids. Trimming cost V 2 bases and J 5 bases, with 11 bases left between them. Germline lookup yields CDR1 KGHSH and CDR2 LQKENI.

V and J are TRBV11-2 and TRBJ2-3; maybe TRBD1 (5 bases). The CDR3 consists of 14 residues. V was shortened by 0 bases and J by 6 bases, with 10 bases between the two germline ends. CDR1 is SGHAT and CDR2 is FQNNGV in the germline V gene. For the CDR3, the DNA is TGTGCCAGCAGCTTAGATGGCTGGGGCGATACGCAGTATTTT. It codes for CASSLDGWGDTQYF.

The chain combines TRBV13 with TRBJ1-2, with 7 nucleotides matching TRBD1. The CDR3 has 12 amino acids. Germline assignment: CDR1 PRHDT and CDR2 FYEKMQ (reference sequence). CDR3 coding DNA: TGTGCAGCCTCGCGACAGGGCGACGGCTACACCTTC. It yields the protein CAASRQGDGYTF.

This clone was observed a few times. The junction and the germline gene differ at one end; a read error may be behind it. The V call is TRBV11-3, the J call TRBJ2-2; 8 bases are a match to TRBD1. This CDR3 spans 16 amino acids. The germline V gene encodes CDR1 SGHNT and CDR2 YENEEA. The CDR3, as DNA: TGTGCCAGCAGCGTAGACAGGGGAGGAAGCACCGGGGAGCTGTTTTTT. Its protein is CASSVDRGGSTGELFF.

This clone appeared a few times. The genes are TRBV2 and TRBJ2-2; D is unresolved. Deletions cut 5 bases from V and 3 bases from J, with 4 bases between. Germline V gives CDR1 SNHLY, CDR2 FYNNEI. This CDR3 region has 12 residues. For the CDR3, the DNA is TGTGCCAGCAGTCCCGACACCGGGGAGCTGTTTTTT. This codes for CASSPDTGELFF.

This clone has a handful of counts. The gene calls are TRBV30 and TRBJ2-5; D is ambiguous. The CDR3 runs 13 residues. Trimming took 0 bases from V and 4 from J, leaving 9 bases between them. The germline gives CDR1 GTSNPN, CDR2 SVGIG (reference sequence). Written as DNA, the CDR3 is TGTGCCTGGAGTGTGCGGCCCGGAGAGACCCAGTACTTC. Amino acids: CAWSVRPGETQYF.

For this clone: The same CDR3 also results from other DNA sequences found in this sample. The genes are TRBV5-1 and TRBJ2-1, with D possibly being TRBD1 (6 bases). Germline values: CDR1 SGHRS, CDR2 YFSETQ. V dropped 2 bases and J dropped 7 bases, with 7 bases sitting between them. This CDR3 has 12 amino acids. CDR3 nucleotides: TGCGCCAGCAGCTTAGGGGGAAATGAGCAGTTCTTC. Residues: CASSLGGNEQFF.

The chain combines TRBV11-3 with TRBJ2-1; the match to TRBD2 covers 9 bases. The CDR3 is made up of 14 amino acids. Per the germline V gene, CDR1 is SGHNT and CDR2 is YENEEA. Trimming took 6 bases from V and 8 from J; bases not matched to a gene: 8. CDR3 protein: CASSQAGGIDEQFF. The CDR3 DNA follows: TGTGCCAGCAGTCAAGCGGGAGGTATCGATGAGCAGTTCTTC.